The 5 T cell receptor beta chains below were found in one sample sequenced in a study of blood T cells in healthy people across ages. Then a second PCR, running about 6 to 12 cycles, was carried out with a sample-barcoded 5' primer and a J-beta primer mix. TCRdb called the 5' RACE reads again in MiXCR, with one record for every CDR3 protein. The repertoire has 1 million or so distinct CDR3 sequences, roughly 45% of them found once; the top ten carry approximately 17%. The sequencing input was blood. The source of these receptors is a woman in her sixties in good health.

The chain carries TRBV28 and TRBJ2-1; D may be TRBD1 (6 bases). Per germline, CDR1 MDHEN and CDR2 SYDVKM. This CDR3 has 14 residues. V lost 8 bases, J lost 2 bases, and 13 bases lay in between. In nucleotides, the CDR3 is TGTGCCAGCGGCACAGGGATCACCTACAATGAGCAGTTCTTC. This codes for CASGTGITYNEQFF.

This clonotype has more than one count but fewer than ten. The chain employs TRBV7-2 and TRBJ2-2; TRBD1 matches 8 bases. V shed 7 bases, J shed 0 bases, and the junction held 7 bases outside the gene matches. Per the germline V gene, CDR1 is SGHTA and CDR2 is FQGNSA. This CDR3 has 16 amino acids. The CDR3 nucleotides are TGTGCCAGCAACAGGGGGGCGGTCGCGAACACCGGGGAGCTGTTTTTT. Translating it yields CASNRGAVANTGELFF.

The table lists this clonotype with a few counts. The genes are TRBV4-1 and TRBJ2-5; D is uncertain. V was clipped by 6 bases and J by 2 bases, with 25 bases between them. The germline CDR1 and CDR2 sequences are MGHRA and YSYEKL. The CDR3 length is 18 residues. CDR3 sequence: CASSPASGRRREQETQYF. CDR3 bases: TGCGCCAGCAGTCCAGCATCCGGACGTCGAAGAGAACAAGAGACCCAGTACTTC.

The count of this clonotype is one. The V and J genes are TRBV20-1 and TRBJ2-4, with a tentative D call TRBD1 (6 bases). Deletions cut 0 bases from V and 1 base from J, with 16 bases between. The V gene's germline CDR1 is DFQATT and CDR2 SNEGSKA (reference sequence). There are 17 residues in the CDR3. CDR3: CSARDPEGDLAKNIQYF. The CDR3 DNA follows: TGCAGTGCTAGAGATCCAGAGGGGGATTTGGCCAAAAACATTCAGTACTTC.

This clonotype was counted only a few times. The chain recombines TRBV3-1 with TRBJ2-5; no clear D. The CDR3 consists of 15 residues. V was trimmed by 0 bases and J by 1 base, leaving 9 bases between them. CDR1 is LGHDT, CDR2 YNNKEL, per germline (reference sequence). CDR3 loop: CASSQDPVSQETQYF. In nucleotides, the CDR3 is TGTGCCAGCAGCCAAGATCCGGTTTCCCAAGAGACCCAGTACTTC.